This TCR beta chain was documented in a study of radiotherapy plus CTLA-4 blockade in lung cancer. Whole-study context: In 18% of patients, objective responses were seen; approximately 31% had disease control.

Alongside CTLA-4 blockade with ipilimumab, patients with chemo-refractory metastatic non-small-cell lung cancer received focal radiation. Produced via immunoSEQ multiplex PCR; TCRdb's table is partial and in-frame only. The repertoire includes some 18,000 clones, roughly 83% of them detected once, and 23% sits in the top ten. CDR1 is MGHRA, CDR2 YSYEKL, per germline. The CDR3 extends over 17 amino acids. With V trimmed by 0 bases and J by 4 bases, 9 bases remained unmatched. Material: peripheral blood, obtained from a patient treated with radiotherapy plus ipilimumab. The chain recombines TRBV4-1 with TRBJ1-3, with 7 positions matching TRBD1. This clonotype was obtained from a human donor with non-small cell lung cancer whose response to radiotherapy plus ipilimumab could not be evaluated. CDR3 nucleotide sequence: TGCGCCAGCAGCCAAGATTCCAGGGGGGCTTCGGGAAACACCATATATTTT. Amino acid sequence: CASSQDSRGASGNTIYF.